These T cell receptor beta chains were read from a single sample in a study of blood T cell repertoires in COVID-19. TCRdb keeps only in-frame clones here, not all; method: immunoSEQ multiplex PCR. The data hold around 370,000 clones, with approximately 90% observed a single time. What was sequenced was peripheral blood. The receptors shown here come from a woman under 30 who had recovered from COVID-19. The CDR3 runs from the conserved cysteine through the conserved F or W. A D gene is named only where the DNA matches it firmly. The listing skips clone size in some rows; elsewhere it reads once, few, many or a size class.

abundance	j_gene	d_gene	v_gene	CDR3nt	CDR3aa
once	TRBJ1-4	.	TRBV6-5	TGTGCCAGCAGAGACAGGTTAACTAATGAAAAACTGTTTTTT	CASRDRLTNEKLFF
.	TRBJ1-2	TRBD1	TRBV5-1	TGCGCCACGTCGACAGGGTTAGAGGGAGGCTACACCTTC	CATSTGLEGGYTF
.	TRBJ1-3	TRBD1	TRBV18	TGTGCCAGCTCACCGGGACAGACCTCCTCTGGAAACACCATATATTTT	CASSPGQTSSGNTIYF
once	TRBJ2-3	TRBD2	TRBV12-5	TGTGCTAGTGGTTTGGCCCCGGAGTGGGCTAGCGGGGGGGCAGATACGCAGTATTTT	CASGLAPEWASGGADTQYF
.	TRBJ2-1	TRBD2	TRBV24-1	TGTGCCACCAGTGATATCGGGACTAGCGGCAACAATGAGCAGTTCTTC	CATSDIGTSGNNEQFF
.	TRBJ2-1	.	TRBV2	TGTGCCAGCAGTGAGCGGACTATAAACAATGAGCAGTTCTTC	CASSERTINNEQFF
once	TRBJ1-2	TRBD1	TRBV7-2	TGTGCCAGCAGCCCGGACAGGGCGAATATCTATGGCTACACCTTC	CASSPDRANIYGYTF
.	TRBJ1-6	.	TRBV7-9	TGTGCCAGCAGCCCAAAGATCATCGGGGGGGATAATTCACCCCTCCACTTT	CASSPKIIGGDNSPLHF
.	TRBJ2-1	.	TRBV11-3	TGTGCCAGCAGCTTAGGGTCACGGCTAGCGCCGAGCTCCTACAATGAGCAGTTCTTC	CASSLGSRLAPSSYNEQFF
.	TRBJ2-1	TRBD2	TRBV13	TGTGCCAGCAGCTTAGGCAGACGACTAGCGGGACCGGAGGGCAATGAGCAGTTCTTC	CASSLGRRLAGPEGNEQFF
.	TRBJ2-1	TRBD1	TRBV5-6	TGTGCCAGCAGCTTGGACAGGGGGCATCTGCAGTTCTTC	CASSLDRGHLQFF
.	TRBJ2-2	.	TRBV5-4	TGTGCCAGCAGCTTGAGCAGGGGGGACTCCGGGGAGCTGTTTTTT	CASSLSRGDSGELFF
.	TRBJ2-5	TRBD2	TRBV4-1	TGCGCCAGCAGCCAAATACCGCTAGCGGGAGCACAAGAGACCCAGTACTTC	CASSQIPLAGAQETQYF
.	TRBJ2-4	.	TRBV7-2	TGTGCCAGCAGCTTAGGAGTTCAGGCGGCCAAAAACATTCAGTACTTC	CASSLGVQAAKNIQYF
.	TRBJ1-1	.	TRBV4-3	TGCGCCAGCAGCCATGGTAGGAACACTGAAGCTTTCTTT	CASSHGRNTEAFF
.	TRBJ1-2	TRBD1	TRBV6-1	TGTGCCAGCAGTGAAGGGACAGGGGGGTATGGCTACACCTTC	CASSEGTGGYGYTF
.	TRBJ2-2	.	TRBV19	TGTGCCAGTAGTATGATAGGACAGAGGGGTGACCGGGAGCTGTTTTTT	CASSMIGQRGDRELFF
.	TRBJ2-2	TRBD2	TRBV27	TGTGCCAGCCGAACGATAGCTAGCGGCGGCGGGGAGCTGTTTTTT	CASRTIASGGGELFF
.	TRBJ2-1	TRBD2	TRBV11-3	TGTGCCAGCAGCTTAGCGACTAGCGGGAGGCACAATGAGCAGTTCTTC	CASSLATSGRHNEQFF
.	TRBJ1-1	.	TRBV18	TGTGCCAGCTCACCGCTCCAGGGAAGGAAGAACACTGAAGCTTTCTTT	CASSPLQGRKNTEAFF
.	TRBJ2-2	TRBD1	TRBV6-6	TGTGCCAGCAGTTACTGGACAGGGGGGACCGGGGAGCTGTTTTTT	CASSYWTGGTGELFF
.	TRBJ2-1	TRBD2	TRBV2	TGTGCCAGCAGGCGGACTAGCGGGAGAGTGAGTGAGCAGTTCTTC	CASRRTSGRVSEQFF
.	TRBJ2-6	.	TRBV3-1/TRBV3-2	TGTGCCAGTTCCCTTTCGGGGGGGGCCAACGTCCTGACTTTC	CASSLSGGANVLTF
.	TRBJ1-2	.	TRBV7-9	TGTGCCAGCACCCACGGGAACTATGGCTACACCTTC	CASTHGNYGYTF
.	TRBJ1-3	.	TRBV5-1	TGCGCCAGCAGCCTGGGAGACAGGTCCTCTGGAAACACCATATATTTT	CASSLGDRSSGNTIYF
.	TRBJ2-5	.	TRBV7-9	TGTGCCAGCAGCTTGGGCCTCTCGGTAGAGACCCAGTACTTC	CASSLGLSVETQYF
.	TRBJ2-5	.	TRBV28	TGTGCCAGCAGTTCCCCTCCCGGGAGTGGGGAGACCCAGTACTTC	CASSSPPGSGETQYF
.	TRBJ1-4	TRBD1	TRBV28	TGTGCCAGCAGTGATACTAAACAGGGGATCAATGAAAAACTGTTTTTT	CASSDTKQGINEKLFF
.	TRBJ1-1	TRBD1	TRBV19	TGTGCCAGTAGAACCACAGGGGGCACTGAAGCTTTCTTT	CASRTTGGTEAFF
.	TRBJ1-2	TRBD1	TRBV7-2	TGTGCCAGCAGCTTAATAGTTTCAGGGGGCTATGGCTACACCTTC	CASSLIVSGGYGYTF
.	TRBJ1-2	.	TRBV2	TGTGCCAGCAGTGGGACAGACTATGGCTACACCTTC	CASSGTDYGYTF
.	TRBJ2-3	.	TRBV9	TGTGCCAGCAGGGCCGGCCGACAGCAGACAGATACGCAGTATTTT	CASRAGRQQTDTQYF
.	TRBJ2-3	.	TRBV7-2	TGTGCCAGCAGCTCCCGGAAGGGCGGGACAGATACGCAGTATTTT	CASSSRKGGTDTQYF
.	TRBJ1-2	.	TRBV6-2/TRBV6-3	TGTGCCAGCAGCGACAGTGGAGGCTACACCTTC	CASSDSGGYTF
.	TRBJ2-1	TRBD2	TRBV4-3	TGCGCCAGCAGCCACCCACTAGCGGGAGGGCTGGGTGAGCAGTTCTTC	CASSHPLAGGLGEQFF
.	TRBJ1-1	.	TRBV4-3	TGCGCCAGCAGCCAAGAGTGGGGGGGCCGGGACTTCACTGAAGCTTTCTTT	CASSQEWGGRDFTEAFF
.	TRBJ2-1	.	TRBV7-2	TGTGCCAGCAGCTTGAGATCCTACAATGAGCAGTTCTTC	CASSLRSYNEQFF
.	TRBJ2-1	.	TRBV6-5	TGTGCCAGCCAGACTTACAATGAGCAGTTCTTC	CASQTYNEQFF
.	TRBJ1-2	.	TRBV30	TGTGCCTGGACCGTGTCCTATGGCTACACCTTC	CAWTVSYGYTF
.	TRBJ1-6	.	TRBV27	TGTGCCAGCAGTCCATTCCAGGGGCTGGGACCCCTCCACTTT	CASSPFQGLGPLHF
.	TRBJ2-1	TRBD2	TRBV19	TGTGCCAGTAGTATAGATTTCGGCGCGGGAGATTCCGCTGAGCAGTTCTTC	CASSIDFGAGDSAEQFF
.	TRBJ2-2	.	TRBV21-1	TGTGCCAGCAGCAAGGGCCGGAGGGTTAACACCGGGGAGCTGTTTTTT	CASSKGRRVNTGELFF
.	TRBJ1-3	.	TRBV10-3	TGTGCCATCACCCCCGGGAGCAGGGCTGGAAACACCATATATTTT	CAITPGSRAGNTIYF
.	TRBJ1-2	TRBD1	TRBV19	TGTGCCAGTAGTTTTACCGGGACAGGGACTTATGGCTACACCTTC	CASSFTGTGTYGYTF
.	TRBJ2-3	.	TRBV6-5	TGTGCCAGCAGCCAACGGGGAGATACGCAGTATTTT	CASSQRGDTQYF
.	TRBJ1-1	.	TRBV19	TGTGCCAGTAGTATCCTGGCACTGAACACTGAAGCTTTCTTT	CASSILALNTEAFF